Below are 26 T cell receptor beta chains sequenced from a single sample in a study of T cells in Graves' hyperthyroidism and ophthalmopathy (dated by TCRdb to the late 2010s). Libraries were made using multiplex PCR. Instrument on record: Illumina HiSeq 2000. TCR beta CDR3 regions were amplified from RNA transcripts. The TCR CDR3 was subjected to a first round of RT-PCR using the HTBI primer set and the Qiagen OneStep RT-PCR kit. The raw public reads went through TCRdb reprocessing: fastp at Q25, MiXCR clone calling, in-frame beta chains kept. Rows are unified per CDR3 protein, each entry keeping the most common DNA and genes. The sample yields 300,000 to 400,000 distinct CDR3 sequences; 20% to 25% were counted once. Around half of the sample is in the top ten clones. Sequenced: blood. These receptors were collected from a woman between 50 and 59 years old with Graves' hyperthyroidism.

The sample holds many counts of this clonotype. The rearrangement joins TRBV20-1 to TRBJ2-2; 12 bases are a match to TRBD1. Germline CDR1 reads DFQATT; CDR2 reads SNEGSKA (reference sequence). The V and J ends lost 3 bases and 7 bases, in that order; junction bases with no gene match: 9. The CDR3 has 16 amino acids. The CDR3 DNA is TGCAGTGCTAGGGGCCCGGGACAGGGGGCGCACGGGGAGCTGTTTTTT. It is translated as CSARGPGQGAHGELFF.

This sequence joins TRBV2 and TRBJ2-1; D unclear. CDR3 length equals 13 residues. Germline CDR1 SNHLY, CDR2 FYNNEI. Trimming left V 6 bases short and J 14 bases short, with 20 bases between. The CDR3 nucleotides are TGTGCCAGCAGCCCCTTCATGGGGATACCGGAGTTCTTC. Encoded protein: CASSPFMGIPEFF.

This clonotype came up many times. CDR3 sequence reads: CASSIPPRDIYSGANVLTF. The CDR3 coding sequence is TGTGCCAGTAGTATACCGCCCCGGGACATTTACTCTGGGGCCAACGTCCTGACTTTC. The J gene is TRBJ2-6, the V gene TRBV19; a weak D match, TRBD1 (6 bases). The CDR3 consists of 19 residues. Germline-derived CDR1 and CDR2 are LNHDA and SQIVND (reference sequence). V was pared by 2 bases and J by 0 bases, with 17 bases between.

The CDR3 nucleotides are TGCAGCGTTATCTTGGGGGCAGATACGCAGTATTTT. Its translation is CSVILGADTQYF. The chain links TRBV29-1 to TRBJ2-3; either TRBD1 or TRBD2 may fit D (5 bases each). Looked up from germline, CDR1 is SQVTM and CDR2 is ANQGSEA. V lost 5 bases and J 4 bases, leaving 10 bases between the germline ends. This CDR3 region has 12 residues.

This clonotype appeared many times. V usage is TRBV7-2 and J usage is TRBJ1-2; D is unclear. V gave up 1 base and J gave up 2 bases, with 14 bases separating them. The CDR3 spans 16 residues. Germline V CDR1 and CDR2: SGHTA, FQGNSA. The CDR3 region is CASSLDRRVRNYGYTF. Written as DNA, the CDR3 is TGTGCCAGCAGCTTAGACCGACGGGTCAGAAACTATGGCTACACCTTC.

This clonotype was observed at least ten times. The chain recombines TRBV7-9 with TRBJ1-1; D is unclear. Trimming cost V 2 bases and J 3 bases, with 10 bases left between them. CDR1 and CDR2 from the germline V gene are SEHNR and FQNEAQ (reference sequence). The length of the CDR3 is 14 residues. The CDR3 loop is CASSLKGVDTEAFF. The DNA of the CDR3 is TGTGCCAGCAGCTTAAAGGGAGTGGACACTGAAGCTTTCTTT.

This clonotype came up a few times. This chain links TRBV20-1 with TRBJ1-5; D uncertain. Germline V lookup: CDR1 DFQATT, CDR2 SNEGSKA (reference sequence). V was pared by 6 bases and J by 4 bases, with 22 bases between. This CDR3 region has 16 residues. The CDR3 protein is CSAPLGVGSRNQPQHF. The CDR3 nucleotides are TGCAGTGCCCCCTTAGGTGTCGGGTCCCGTAATCAGCCCCAGCATTTT.

This clonotype occurred many times. This rearrangement joins TRBV11-3 to TRBJ2-1, with TRBD2 identical over 12 bases. The CDR3 spans 17 residues. J gave up 6 bases and V 4 bases, and 10 bases lay outside the gene matches. Germline-derived CDR1 and CDR2 are SGHNT and YENEEA. This chain's CDR3 is CASSSHQLAGGPNEQFF. CDR3 DNA: TGTGCCAGCAGCTCCCACCAACTAGCGGGAGGCCCCAATGAGCAGTTCTTC.

The CDR3 DNA reads as TGTGCCAGCAGTTCCTACACAGGGCCCCACAATGAGCAGTTCTTC. Translating gives CASSSYTGPHNEQFF. This chain connects TRBV6-1 to TRBJ2-1; TRBD1 is a possible D gene (6 bases). The V end lost 5 bases, the J end lost 5 bases, and 16 bases lay between the germline ends. Per the germline V gene, CDR1 is MNHNS and CDR2 is SASEGT. The CDR3 loop spans 15 amino acids.

This clonotype was observed at least ten times. The chain combines TRBV7-2 with TRBJ2-3; unclear D gene. Germline V lookup: CDR1 SGHTA, CDR2 FQGNSA. This CDR3 region has 14 residues. The germline V and J ends were trimmed by 5 bases and 1 base, with 10 bases remaining between them. CDR3 loop: CASSGVFGTDTQYF. The CDR3 DNA reads as TGTGCCAGCAGCGGAGTATTCGGCACAGATACGCAGTATTTT.

This clonotype was detected ten times or more. CDR3 loop: CASSLFTPGQGPDWVYGYTF. The CDR3, as DNA: TGTGCCAGCAGCCTATTCACCCCGGGACAGGGGCCCGACTGGGTCTATGGCTACACCTTC. The chain employs TRBV6-1 and TRBJ1-2; 10 nucleotides align to TRBD1. The CDR3 spans 20 residues. The V gene's germline CDR1 is MNHNS and CDR2 SASEGT. V was pared by 6 bases and J by 4 bases, with 23 bases of the junction left unmatched.

This clonotype was found a few times. The chain is built from TRBV6-2 or TRBV6-3 and TRBJ2-2; D uncertain. This CDR3 is 17 amino acids long. Germline V gene data show CDR1 as MNHEY and CDR2 as SVGEGT. V lost 4 bases, J lost 5 bases, and 20 bases lay in between. The CDR3 loop reads CASSSSDPIPGTGELFF. As DNA, the CDR3 is TGTGCCAGCAGTTCCTCCGACCCGATCCCCGGGACCGGGGAGCTGTTTTTT.

This clonotype has just a few counts. This rearrangement joins TRBV14 to TRBJ1-5, with 7 bases fitting TRBD1. Germline V gives CDR1 SGHDN, CDR2 FVKESK. CDR3 length equals 14 residues. V lost 6 bases, J lost 3 bases, and 5 bases stayed unmatched. CDR3 nucleotides: TGTGCCAGCAGGCGGGGACAGTTCAATCAGCCCCAGCATTTT. It yields the protein CASRRGQFNQPQHF.

This chain connects TRBV9 to TRBJ2-3; 11 nucleotides agree with TRBD1. This CDR3 is built from 17 residues. Germline loops: CDR1 SGDLS, CDR2 YYNGEE. Germline trimming cut 0 bases from V and 6 bases from J; bases unmatched to any gene: 9. For the CDR3, the DNA is TGTGCCAGCAGCGTAGGGGGTCGGACAGGGGGCAGGGATACGCAGTATTTT. Residues: CASSVGGRTGGRDTQYF.

This clonotype was seen more than once but under ten times. The chain uses TRBV25-1 and TRBJ1-2; D call uncertain. Germline V CDR1 and CDR2: MGHDK, SYGVNS. This CDR3 is built from 13 residues. V dropped 1 base and J dropped 8 bases, with 11 bases sitting between them. The CDR3 DNA is TGTGCCAGCAGTGAATTTGGCAGGATGGGCTACACCTTC. It codes for CASSEFGRMGYTF.

The V call is TRBV28, the J call TRBJ2-2; perhaps TRBD1 as D (6 bases). V was pared by 4 bases and J by 6 bases, with 12 bases between. CDR1 MDHEN and CDR2 SYDVKM come from the germline V gene. The CDR3 runs to 14 residues. The CDR3, as DNA: TGTGCCAGCAGTTGGGGACATGGGGCCGGGGAGCTGTTTTTT. Translation: CASSWGHGAGELFF.

This clonotype was found many times. This chain joins TRBV7-3 and TRBJ2-2, with a tentative D call TRBD1 (6 bases). Germline assignment: CDR1 SGHTA and CDR2 FQGTGA. The CDR3 covers 15 residues. V was shortened by 4 bases and J by 0 bases, with 9 bases between the two germline ends. The CDR3 nucleotides read TGTGCCAGCAGCTCTGGACAGCCGAACACCGGGGAGCTGTTTTTT. Residues: CASSSGQPNTGELFF.

Ten or more counts support this clonotype. The CDR3: CSANRGGTEAFF. CDR3 in DNA: TGCAGTGCAAACAGGGGTGGCACTGAAGCTTTCTTT. This rearrangement joins TRBV20-1 to TRBJ1-1; 7 nucleotides agree with TRBD1. Germline CDR1 DFQATT, CDR2 SNEGSKA (reference sequence). V was pared by 6 bases and J by 4 bases, with 5 bases of the junction left unmatched. The CDR3 has 12 residues.

The chain has TRBV12-3 or TRBV12-4 and TRBJ2-1, with TRBD2 matching over 8 bases. There are 15 residues in the CDR3. Trimming took 5 bases from V and 6 from J; bases not matched to a gene: 9. In DNA form, the CDR3 reads TGTGCCAGCAGTGTAACGGGACTAGGATTCAATGAGCAGTTCTTC. This sequence encodes CASSVTGLGFNEQFF.

This chain links TRBV5-1 with TRBJ2-7; TRBD1 agrees at 7 bases. The junction had 3 bases not matched to a gene; V was cut back by 5 bases and J by 4 bases. The CDR3 covers 12 residues. The germline V gene encodes CDR1 SGHRS and CDR2 YFSETQ. CDR3 residues: CASRQDRYEQYF. The CDR3, as DNA: TGCGCCAGCAGACAGGACAGGTACGAGCAGTACTTC.

The gene calls are TRBV25-1 and TRBJ2-1; D might be TRBD1 (5 bases). The V end was cut by 3 bases, the J end by 5 bases, with 11 bases between. The germline V gene has CDR1 MGHDK and CDR2 SYGVNS. This CDR3 has 14 residues. CDR3 sequence reads: CASSEGQRHNEQFF. The CDR3 DNA is TGTGCCAGCAGTGAGGGGCAGAGACACAATGAGCAGTTCTTC.

This clonotype has at least ten counts. The rearrangement joins TRBV2 to TRBJ1-5, with D perhaps TRBD1 (5 bases). The CDR3 has 14 amino acids. Germline lookup yields CDR1 SNHLY and CDR2 FYNNEI. V was clipped by 7 bases and J by 2 bases, with 12 bases between them. The CDR3: CASNWGVGNQPQHF. The CDR3 coding sequence is TGTGCCAGCAATTGGGGGGTCGGCAATCAGCCCCAGCATTTT.

At least ten counts were recorded for this clonotype. This chain connects TRBV6-1 to TRBJ2-6; D gene uncertain. This CDR3 has 14 residues. CDR1 is MNHNS, CDR2 SASEGT, per germline. Trimming removed 5 bases at V and 4 bases at J, with 9 bases between. This chain's CDR3 is CASSPSTGANVLTF. The CDR3 DNA reads as TGTGCCAGCAGTCCCAGTACCGGGGCCAACGTCCTGACTTTC.

This clonotype showed up many times. The genes are TRBV5-1 and TRBJ2-1; a weak D match, TRBD2 (5 bases). Trimming stripped 4 bases from V and 4 bases from J, with 15 bases between. The CDR3 length is 15 residues. The germline V gene encodes CDR1 SGHRS and CDR2 YFSETQ. The CDR3 loop is CASSPRGVQYNEQFF. The CDR3 DNA sequence: TGCGCCAGCAGCCCCCGGGGAGTACAATACAATGAGCAGTTCTTC.

This clonotype was observed many times. This chain links TRBV20-1 with TRBJ1-2; D possibly corresponds to TRBD1 (6 bases). V was pared by 0 bases and J by 8 bases, with 13 bases between. CDR1 is DFQATT and CDR2 is SNEGSKA in the germline V gene (reference sequence). CDR3 length: 13 residues. This CDR3 is CSARDGGGVGYTF. DNA of the CDR3: TGCAGTGCTAGAGATGGGGGGGGCGTAGGCTACACCTTC.

This clonotype has a count of ten or more. The chain carries TRBV20-1 and TRBJ2-3, with D possibly TRBD1 on 5 matching bases. The germline V gene encodes CDR1 DFQATT and CDR2 SNEGSKA (reference sequence). V was trimmed by 7 bases and J by 3 bases, leaving 17 bases between them. The CDR3 is 14 amino acids. CDR3 loop: CSGQGVDRTDTQYF. The DNA of the CDR3 is TGCAGTGGGCAGGGCGTGGACCGAACAGATACGCAGTATTTT.